This T cell receptor (beta chain) emerged from a study of T cells in Graves' hyperthyroidism and ophthalmopathy. Using about 10 ml of fresh peripheral blood, PBMCs were prepared. Remarks on this clonotype: Its cognate antigen is unknown.

General observations from the study: Classification by a 13 V-J model distinguished ophthalmopathy from stable hyperthyroidism. Model-based prediction identified ophthalmopathy a median around 6.5 months prior to its onset.

Trimming cost V 1 base and J 5 bases; bases outside gene matches: 4. This CDR3 is 14 amino acids long. Germline CDR1 reads SGHVS; CDR2 reads FNYEAQ. Using RNA transcripts as the source, TCR beta CDR3 regions were amplified. The TCR CDR3 first-round RT-PCR relied on the HTBI primer set. TCRdb passed the multiplex PCR reads through MiXCR, listing each CDR3 protein once. The sample consists of about 640,000 distinct CDR3 sequences, around 21% of them appearing once. Sequenced: blood. This clonotype was sampled from a man aged 25 to 40 with Graves' ophthalmopathy. The rearrangement links TRBV7-6 to TRBJ2-5; 7 nucleotides agree with TRBD1. As DNA, the CDR3 is TGTGCCAGCAGCTTAGAGGGGGCAGGGGAGACCCAGTACTTC. It encodes CASSLEGAGETQYF.